These T cell receptor beta chains were read from a single sample in a study of T cell repertoires in cytomegalovirus infection. Each CDR3 protein gets one entry after TCRdb re-called the reads with MiXCR. The sample holds approximately 350,000 distinct CDR3 sequences, 34% seen once. These receptors have no known antigen. The sample in question was cultured PBMCs, obtained from culture after CMV antigen stimulation. The source of these receptors is a human donor in good health (CMV status not recorded). Some clones in this sample may be carry-over from other donors' samples. The conserved cysteine and the conserved F or W are not part of the CDR3 here. D genes are given only for firm matches.

D gene: .
J gene: TRBJ1-1
V gene: TRBV7-2
CDR3 protein: ASSFSTATEAF

D gene: TRBD2
J gene: TRBJ2-1
V gene: TRBV4-3
CDR3 protein: ASSGGTSGYNEQF

D gene: .
J gene: TRBJ2-1
V gene: TRBV7-3
CDR3 protein: ASSFSGHSSYNEQF

D gene: .
J gene: TRBJ1-2
V gene: TRBV2
CDR3 protein: ASTLENGVNYGYT

D gene: TRBD1
J gene: TRBJ2-7
V gene: TRBV19
CDR3 protein: ASRLTGTEEPYEQY

D gene: TRBD1
J gene: TRBJ1-5
V gene: TRBV28
CDR3 protein: ASRSRDRADQPQH

D gene: TRBD2
J gene: TRBJ2-1
V gene: TRBV7-2
CDR3 protein: ASSPGGLAGNEQF

D gene: TRBD2
J gene: TRBJ2-5
V gene: TRBV28
CDR3 protein: ASSFAGGRETQY

D gene: TRBD2
J gene: TRBJ2-5
V gene: TRBV7-6
CDR3 protein: ASSFPGGETQY

D gene: .
J gene: TRBJ1-4
V gene: TRBV12-3/TRBV12-4
CDR3 protein: ASIGGLATNEKLF

D gene: .
J gene: TRBJ2-7
V gene: TRBV20-1
CDR3 protein: SAPLPGVYEQY

D gene: .
J gene: TRBJ1-1
V gene: TRBV20-1
CDR3 protein: SATQRGRNTEAF

D gene: .
J gene: TRBJ2-3
V gene: TRBV20-1
CDR3 protein: SARDRAPDTQY

D gene: TRBD2
J gene: TRBJ2-1
V gene: TRBV12-3/TRBV12-4
CDR3 protein: ASSLTSGSRNEQF

D gene: .
J gene: TRBJ1-1
V gene: TRBV7-9
CDR3 protein: ASSAKGGIGNTEAF

D gene: TRBD1
J gene: TRBJ2-7
V gene: TRBV28
CDR3 protein: ASSGQAGVYEQY

D gene: .
J gene: TRBJ1-4
V gene: TRBV19
CDR3 protein: ASKGITTEKLF

D gene: .
J gene: TRBJ2-1
V gene: TRBV7-8
CDR3 protein: ASSSRAGTAYNEQF

D gene: TRBD2
J gene: TRBJ2-1
V gene: TRBV6-6
CDR3 protein: ASTASGTSYNEQF

D gene: .
J gene: TRBJ1-6
V gene: TRBV7-2
CDR3 protein: ASSQLWQGVSPLH

D gene: TRBD2
J gene: TRBJ2-3
V gene: TRBV7-8
CDR3 protein: ASSLLAGVTDTQY

D gene: .
J gene: TRBJ2-1
V gene: TRBV7-2
CDR3 protein: ASSLSSALNEQF

D gene: .
J gene: TRBJ2-7
V gene: TRBV7-2
CDR3 protein: ASSQQERGEQY

D gene: TRBD2
J gene: TRBJ2-7
V gene: TRBV28
CDR3 protein: ASSLVAGKHEQY

D gene: TRBD2
J gene: TRBJ2-1
V gene: TRBV19
CDR3 protein: ASSSGLAVGEQF

D gene: .
J gene: TRBJ2-5
V gene: TRBV4-3
CDR3 protein: ASSQDGQETQY

D gene: TRBD2
J gene: TRBJ2-2
V gene: TRBV7-6
CDR3 protein: ASSLLAGGRTGELF

D gene: TRBD2
J gene: TRBJ2-7
V gene: TRBV4-1
CDR3 protein: ASSQDSAGAGASYEQY

D gene: .
J gene: TRBJ2-1
V gene: TRBV19
CDR3 protein: ASSIDVGTRRHEQF

D gene: .
J gene: TRBJ2-4
V gene: TRBV7-9
CDR3 protein: ASSLGGENIQY

D gene: TRBD1
J gene: TRBJ2-2
V gene: TRBV20-1
CDR3 protein: SARDRQGRNTGELF

D gene: .
J gene: TRBJ2-1
V gene: TRBV5-4
CDR3 protein: ASSDGTLSEQF

D gene: .
J gene: TRBJ1-5
V gene: TRBV6-2/TRBV6-3
CDR3 protein: ASSYSIVQQPQH

D gene: .
J gene: TRBJ1-2
V gene: TRBV10-3
CDR3 protein: AISESVVVRGYT

D gene: .
J gene: TRBJ1-5
V gene: TRBV2
CDR3 protein: ASSHEGPINPQH

D gene: TRBD1
J gene: TRBJ2-2
V gene: TRBV7-2
CDR3 protein: ASSRQGVNTGELF

D gene: .
J gene: TRBJ2-7
V gene: TRBV7-3
CDR3 protein: ASSPLGPASSYEQY

D gene: .
J gene: TRBJ1-1
V gene: TRBV19
CDR3 protein: ASSIGAVGGAF

D gene: TRBD2
J gene: TRBJ2-7
V gene: TRBV4-1
CDR3 protein: ASSQGEGNEQY

D gene: TRBD2
J gene: TRBJ2-3
V gene: TRBV15
CDR3 protein: ATVTGLGASDTQY